The T cell receptor beta chain described here comes from a study of shared clonotypes between healthy human individuals. About the study: The study enrolled a couple of women and a few men aged 18 to 49. Study results and limitations: Across four donors, naive CD4 shared 5% to 5.5%, naive CD8 more than 3%, memory CD4 approximately 2.5%, memory CD8 0.4%. Among donors, clonotype sharing was expected to be affected by sequencing depth.

Genomic DNA belonging to each subset was distributed in equal measure over several immunoSEQ plates. Assay used: immunoSEQ multiplex PCR; TCRdb lists only in-frame clones, some missing. The sample shows about 2.4 million clones, 85% to 95% of them seen only once. Trimming shortened V by 1 base and J by 2 bases, and 11 bases separated the two germline ends. Germline values: CDR1 LGHNA, CDR2 YSLEER. The CDR3 extends over 16 amino acids. About this clone itself: Its antigen remains unknown.

This receptor was obtained from a man between 18 and 35 years old in good health. The rearrangement uses TRBV4-3 and TRBJ1-4; tentative D call: TRBD1 (5 bases). Sequencing was carried out using naive CD4+ T cells sorted from blood. Subset given: CD45RA+ positively selected. Here the CDR3 reads CASSQGGGGTNEKLFF. In nucleotides, the CDR3 is TGCGCCAGCAGCCAAGGTGGGGGGGGTACTAATGAAAAACTGTTTTTT.